The 2 T cell receptor beta chains in this list originate from one sample, sequenced in a study of response to subunit inactivated influenza vaccine. Each CDR3 protein gets one entry after TCRdb re-called the RT-PCR reads with MiXCR. The profile shows around 530,000 distinct CDR3 sequences, approximately 12% of them singletons. This specimen was PBMCs from blood, taken on the day of vaccination. The receptors originated from a man aged 50-60 years who received an inactivated influenza vaccine.

The chain recombines TRBV10-3 with TRBJ2-5; 9 bases map to TRBD2. V was pared by 2 bases and J by 4 bases, with 5 bases of the junction left unmatched. The CDR3 consists of 15 residues. Germline CDR1 and CDR2: ENHRY and SYGVKD. The chain's CDR3 is CAISEVSGSSETQYF. The CDR3 region has the DNA TGTGCCATCAGTGAGGTTAGCGGGAGTTCAGAGACCCAGTACTTC.

The chain has TRBV29-1 and TRBJ2-5; D may be TRBD2 (6 bases). CDR3 length: 14 amino acids. Looked up from germline, CDR1 is SQVTM and CDR2 is ANQGSEA. V was pared by 6 bases and J by 4 bases, with 18 bases between. CDR3 region: CSVVLQSEGETQYF. CDR3 nucleotide sequence: TGCAGCGTGGTTTTACAGTCGGAGGGAGAGACCCAGTACTTC.